The rows below give T cell receptor beta chains drawn from one sample of a study of blood T cell repertoires in COVID-19. Assay used: immunoSEQ multiplex PCR; TCRdb lists only in-frame clones, some missing. The sample has about 130,000 clones; 79% are singletons. The specimen was peripheral blood. Receptor source: a woman aged 70-85 years with COVID-19, enrolled during active disease. CDR3s include the opening cysteine and the closing phenylalanine or tryptophan. Fields, in order: J gene, V gene, clone size, D gene, CDR3 DNA, CDR3 protein. The D gene is left open where the match is weak. Only part of the rows carry a size: once, few, many, or a class if the clone is expanded.

TRBJ1-1	TRBV27	-	TRBD1	TGTGCCAGCAGTACCGGACAGGGGAACACTGAAGCTTTCTTT	CASSTGQGNTEAFF
TRBJ2-5	TRBV25-1	-	-	TGTGCCAGCACGGGACACTCACCCCAAGAGACCCAGTACTTC	CASTGHSPQETQYF
TRBJ1-1	TRBV6-5	few	-	TGTGCCAGCAGTTTCGGTAGGAACACTGAAGCTTTCTTT	CASSFGRNTEAFF
TRBJ2-3	TRBV5-4	-	-	TGTGCCAGCAGCCCTGGCCCGGATACGCAGTATTTT	CASSPGPDTQYF
TRBJ2-1	TRBV7-2	once	-	TGTGCCAGCAGCCCAGCGGGCCTTAACAATGAGCAGTTCTTC	CASSPAGLNNEQFF
TRBJ1-6	TRBV4-3	-	-	TGCGCCAGCAGCCAAGTATCGGGGAATTCACCCCTCCACTTT	CASSQVSGNSPLHF
TRBJ1-1	TRBV12-3/TRBV12-4	-	-	TGTGCCAGCAGCCTCAGGGGCATTGAAGCTTTCTTT	CASSLRGIEAFF
TRBJ1-1	TRBV11-2	-	-	TGTGCATCGCGGCCAGGGAATACTGAAGCTTTCTTT	CASRPGNTEAFF
TRBJ1-5	TRBV4-2	-	-	TGTGCCAGCAGCCAGCAACAGGAAACGTATAGCAATCAGCCCCAGCATTTT	CASSQQQETYSNQPQHF
TRBJ2-3	TRBV19	-	-	TGTGCCAGTAGTATCTCAGGATCCCACGGAGATACGCAGTATTTT	CASSISGSHGDTQYF
TRBJ2-3	TRBV7-6	-	-	TGTGCCAGCAGCTTAGTCTGGAAGAGACCGGGGGTCACAGATACGCAGTATTTT	CASSLVWKRPGVTDTQYF
TRBJ1-1	TRBV15	-	-	TGTGCCACAAGACAGCTCATGAACACTGAAGCTTTCTTT	CATRQLMNTEAFF
TRBJ2-3	TRBV6-5	-	TRBD2	TGTGCCAGCAGACTAGCGGGGGGTCCTACAGATACGCAGTATTTT	CASRLAGGPTDTQYF
TRBJ1-2	TRBV6-2/TRBV6-3	-	-	TGTGCCAGCCGTTTGGACAGCCCTTATGGCTACACCTTC	CASRLDSPYGYTF
TRBJ1-5	TRBV27	-	-	TGTGCCAGCAGACAACGGGATCCCAGAACCCGAAAGCCCCAGCATTTT	CASRQRDPRTRKPQHF
TRBJ1-5	TRBV6-5	-	TRBD1	TGTGCCAGCCGCGGCAGGACAGGCGGTTGGGAGCCCCAGCATTTT	CASRGRTGGWEPQHF
TRBJ2-3	TRBV5-1	-	-	TGCGCCAGCAGCTTGGGAGCCCCCGCCAGCGGGCAGACCAGGTATTTT	CASSLGAPASGQTRYF
TRBJ1-6	TRBV25-1	-	TRBD1	TGTGCCAGCAGTGGGAGGACAGGGTATAATTCACCCCTCCACTTT	CASSGRTGYNSPLHF
TRBJ2-1	TRBV11-1	-	-	TGTGCCAGCAGCTTTAGCAGGGCCTACAATGAGCAGTTCTTC	CASSFSRAYNEQFF
TRBJ2-4	TRBV5-1	once	TRBD2	TGCGCCAGCAGCTTGACGACTAGCGGGCAAATAAAAAACATTCAGTACTTC	CASSLTTSGQIKNIQYF
TRBJ1-5	TRBV6-1	-	-	TGTGCCAGCAATCCTGGAGGGCTTGTCAATCAGCCCCAGCATTTT	CASNPGGLVNQPQHF
TRBJ1-6	TRBV10-3	-	-	TGTGCCATCAGTGAGTATACAGGCAGCTATAATTCACCCCTCCACTTT	CAISEYTGSYNSPLHF
TRBJ2-5	TRBV7-7	few	-	TGTGCCAGCAGCTTCGGAGGGGGGGGACAAGAGACCCAGTACTTC	CASSFGGGGQETQYF
TRBJ2-7	TRBV19	once	TRBD1	TGTGCCAGTAGTATAGGAGTTCCCGGACAGGGAAGCGAGCAGTACTTC	CASSIGVPGQGSEQYF
TRBJ1-3	TRBV7-2	once	-	TGTGCCAGCAGCTTAGCGCCCGCTAGCTCTGGAAACACCATATATTTT	CASSLAPASSGNTIYF
TRBJ1-1	TRBV6-5	-	-	TGTGCCAGCAGTTACTCCCCGGTAAACACTGAAGCTTTCTTT	CASSYSPVNTEAFF
TRBJ1-4	TRBV18	-	-	TGTGCCAGCTCACCGGGAGTTGAAAAACTGTTTTTT	CASSPGVEKLFF
TRBJ1-6	TRBV11-1	-	-	TGTGCCAGCAGCTTAGAGGATCGGCTAGGGGGTTCACCCCTCCACTTT	CASSLEDRLGGSPLHF
TRBJ1-2	TRBV14	-	-	TGTGCCAGCAGTCATCGGGGAGGCGGTGGCTACACCTTC	CASSHRGGGGYTF
TRBJ1-2	TRBV19	-	-	TGTGCCAGTAGTACTGGACAGTATGGCTACACCTTC	CASSTGQYGYTF
TRBJ1-2	TRBV28	-	-	TGTGCCAGCAGTTTATCCCCCAGGGACTATGGCTACACCTTC	CASSLSPRDYGYTF
TRBJ2-7	TRBV11-2	few	-	TGTGCCAGCAGCTCCATTACAGGGTTAGGCGAGCAGTACTTC	CASSSITGLGEQYF
TRBJ1-2	TRBV28	-	-	TGTGCCAGCAGTTTAGGGCAGTTTAACTATGGCTACACCTTC	CASSLGQFNYGYTF
TRBJ1-1	TRBV19	few	-	TGTGCCAGTAGTACGTTGGGACAAATCGAAGCTTTCTTT	CASSTLGQIEAFF
TRBJ2-7	TRBV6-5	-	-	TGTGCCAGCAGACGGACTCGAGGGGGATCCGGGCAGTACTTC	CASRRTRGGSGQYF
TRBJ2-2	TRBV5-1	-	TRBD1	TGCGCCAGCAGCTTGTCTCCAGGGGGCGTTACCGGGGAGCTGTTTTTT	CASSLSPGGVTGELFF
TRBJ1-6	TRBV6-1	few	-	TGTGCCAGCAGTGAAGGCGACAGCTATAATTCACCCCTCCACTTT	CASSEGDSYNSPLHF
TRBJ1-1	TRBV4-1	-	-	TGCGCCAGCAGCCCCCTCGGAGGAGGGAGCACTGAAGCTTTCTTT	CASSPLGGGSTEAFF
TRBJ1-1	TRBV28	-	TRBD1	TGTGCCAGCAGTAGACAGGGGCCCGACACTGAAGCTTTCTTT	CASSRQGPDTEAFF
TRBJ2-5	TRBV28	-	TRBD2	TGTGCCAGCAGTTTGGCCCCGCGAGTAGCGGGGGCCCAAGAGACCCAGTACTTC	CASSLAPRVAGAQETQYF
TRBJ2-3	TRBV5-1	-	-	TGCGCCAGCTCCTGGGCTCCTAGCACAGATACGCAGTATTTT	CASSWAPSTDTQYF
TRBJ1-1	TRBV20-1	-	-	TGCAGTGCTAGAGATACGGGGGTAGCTTTCTTT	CSARDTGVAFF
TRBJ1-2	TRBV30	-	-	TGTGCCTGGAGAAGCGGGGCCCGGGCCCCCGCGGGGTATGGCTACACCTTC	CAWRSGARAPAGYGYTF
TRBJ1-4	TRBV19	-	-	TGTGCCAGTAGTATAGGAGGGCAACAAAATGAAAAACTGTTTTTT	CASSIGGQQNEKLFF
TRBJ1-5	TRBV20-1	-	TRBD1	TGCAGTGCTAGTATTGGGGACAGGGGACAGCCCCAGCATTTT	CSASIGDRGQPQHF
TRBJ1-3	TRBV27	-	-	TGTGCCAGCAGGCCCAACGGGGGGACCATATATTTT	CASRPNGGTIYF
TRBJ1-2	TRBV10-3	-	-	TGTGCCATCAGTGAGACAGGGTCTGGCTACACCTTC	CAISETGSGYTF
TRBJ2-2	TRBV2	-	-	TGTGCCAGCGGAGGTGAAGTAAGGCGGGAGCTGTTTTTT	CASGGEVRRELFF
TRBJ1-1	TRBV28	-	-	TGTGCCATCGAACCCCAGCCCCCGGACAGTGAAGCTTTCTTT	CAIEPQPPDSEAFF
TRBJ1-5	TRBV5-1	-	-	TGCGCCAGCAGCTTGCCGGGGGGGGGAAATCAGCCCCAGCATTTT	CASSLPGGGNQPQHF
TRBJ1-1	TRBV28	-	-	TGTGCCAGCACCCTCAGGCAGCTGAACACTGAAGCTTTCTTT	CASTLRQLNTEAFF